The 20 T cell receptor beta chains given below trace back to one sample, sequenced in a study of blood T cell repertoires in COVID-19. Clones were read by immunoSEQ multiplex PCR, and TCRdb kept only the in-frame ones, dropping some. This table has about 70,000 clones, approximately 80% appearing once. The sequenced sample consisted of peripheral blood. The receptors originated from a woman aged 70 to 79 with acute or convalescent COVID-19.

The gene calls are TRBV28 and TRBJ1-2; tentative D call: TRBD1 (6 bases). The germline gives CDR1 MDHEN, CDR2 SYDVKM. The CDR3 length is 12 residues. Trimming shortened V by 6 bases and J by 6 bases, and 11 bases separated the two germline ends. The CDR3 bases are TGTGCCAGCAGCCAGGGGTGGGATGGCTACACCTTC. Its protein product is CASSQGWDGYTF.

The chain carries TRBV5-4 and TRBJ2-5; 14 bases fit TRBD2. The CDR3 extends over 17 amino acids. With 5 bases clipped from V and 5 bases from J, the junction kept 11 bases outside the gene matches. Germline V gene sequence: CDR1 SGHNT, CDR2 YYREEE (reference sequence). The chain's CDR3 is CASSPGLAGGRGETQYF. CDR3 nucleotide sequence: TGTGCCAGCAGTCCAGGACTAGCGGGAGGTCGCGGGGAGACCCAGTACTTC.

CDR3: CASSLVDTPYNEQFF. For the CDR3, the DNA is TGTGCCAGCAGCTTAGTGGACACCCCCTACAATGAGCAGTTCTTC. The genes are TRBV11-2 and TRBJ2-1; possibly TRBD1 for D (5 bases). Trimming cost V 1 base and J 2 bases, with 9 bases left between them. CDR1 is SGHAT and CDR2 is FQNNGV in the germline V gene. This CDR3 region has 15 residues.

In the case of this clone: The junction departs from the called germline gene at one end, perhaps through a read error. The chain couples TRBV3-1 (or the pseudogene TRBV3-2) to TRBJ2-5; 8 bases align to TRBD2. CDR3 length: 16 amino acids. Germline V gene data show CDR1 as LGHDT and CDR2 as YNNKEL (reference sequence). The CDR3 region is CAGSQGGAGAGETQYF. CDR3 DNA: TGTGCCGGCAGCCAAGGGGGAGCGGGAGCTGGAGAGACCCAGTACTTC.

The CDR3 region is CASSQDPGLGYEQYF. The CDR3 nucleotides read TGCGCCAGCAGCCAAGATCCGGGACTAGGCTACGAGCAGTACTTC. The V gene is TRBV4-1, the J gene TRBJ2-7; 8 bases are shared with TRBD2. V lost 0 bases, J lost 3 bases, and 4 bases stayed unmatched. CDR3 length: 15 amino acids. The germline gives CDR1 MGHRA, CDR2 YSYEKL.

The rearrangement joins TRBV4-1 to TRBJ1-4, with a possible D match to TRBD1 (5 bases). V shed 4 bases and J shed 6 bases, with 12 bases lying between them. Germline V lookup: CDR1 MGHRA, CDR2 YSYEKL. The CDR3 contains 14 residues. In DNA form, the CDR3 reads TGCGCCAGCAGCCTTGGCGGGGGGGATGAAAAACTGTTTTTT. Protein sequence: CASSLGGGDEKLFF.

This rearrangement joins TRBV5-1 to TRBJ2-7; TRBD2 aligns across 10 bases. The CDR3 extends over 15 amino acids. CDR1 is SGHRS, CDR2 YFSETQ, per germline. The J segment lost 4 bases and the V segment lost 0 bases, leaving 4 bases of the junction unmatched. The CDR3 nucleotides are TGCGCCAGCAGCTTGGTGGCTAGCGGGAGTTACGAGCAGTACTTC. It translates to CASSLVASGSYEQYF.

The rearrangement links TRBV11-2 to TRBJ1-4; a weak D match, TRBD1 (6 bases). The CDR3 has 15 amino acids. The germline gives CDR1 SGHAT, CDR2 FQNNGV. V was clipped by 2 bases and J by 4 bases, with 11 bases between them. Written as DNA, the CDR3 is TGTGCCAGCAGCTTAATGACAGGCCTTAATGAAAAACTGTTTTTT. Its translation: CASSLMTGLNEKLFF.

In its sample, this clone was seen once. The V and J genes are TRBV9 and TRBJ2-3; D is undetermined. V lost 0 bases and J 1 base, leaving 9 bases between the germline ends. The CDR3 loop spans 15 amino acids. Germline V gives CDR1 SGDLS, CDR2 YYNGEE. CDR3: CASSVVSTGTDTQYF. The CDR3 DNA reads TGTGCCAGCAGCGTAGTTAGCACCGGCACAGATACGCAGTATTTT.

This chain connects TRBV20-1 to TRBJ2-7; D unresolved. CDR1 and CDR2 from the germline V gene are DFQATT and SNEGSKA (reference sequence). The V end was cut by 3 bases, the J end by 2 bases, with 11 bases between. The CDR3 extends over 13 amino acids. As DNA, the CDR3 is TGCAGTGCTAGTCCCCTCTACGCCTACGAGCAGTACTTC. It yields the protein CSASPLYAYEQYF.

The chain couples TRBV20-1 to TRBJ2-7; D is ambiguous. From germline, CDR1 is DFQATT and CDR2 SNEGSKA (reference sequence). Trimming shortened V by 4 bases and J by 4 bases, and 8 bases separated the two germline ends. The CDR3 is 11 amino acids. CDR3 residues: CSATLLYEQYF. CDR3 bases: TGCAGTGCTACACTATTGTACGAGCAGTACTTC.

Points on this clone: Other DNA sequences of this sample code for an identical CDR3. The V and J genes are TRBV4-2 and TRBJ1-1; a possible D gene is TRBD1 (5 bases). CDR3 size: 14 residues. CDR1 and CDR2 from the germline V gene are LGHNA and YNFKEQ. V lost 0 bases, J lost 3 bases, and 8 bases lay in between. In nucleotides, the CDR3 is TGTGCCAGCAGCCAAGATGGGGGGGACACTGAAGCTTTCTTT. Protein: CASSQDGGDTEAFF.

The chain uses TRBV29-1 and TRBJ2-3; D call uncertain. This CDR3 is 11 amino acids long. Germline V lookup: CDR1 SQVTM, CDR2 ANQGSEA. V was clipped by 7 bases and J by 2 bases, with 7 bases between them. The CDR3 nucleotides are TGCAGCGCGAAATACACAGATACGCAGTATTTT. It translates to CSAKYTDTQYF.

The chain combines TRBV7-6 with TRBJ2-3, with D unclear. Germline lookup yields CDR1 SGHVS and CDR2 FNYEAQ. The CDR3 length is 11 residues. V gave up 4 bases and J gave up 5 bases, with 4 bases separating them. The CDR3 spells CASSSVDTQYF. Here the CDR3 DNA reads TGTGCCAGCAGCTCAGTAGATACGCAGTATTTT.

The rearrangement links TRBV6-5 to TRBJ1-2; 7 bases map to TRBD1. CDR1 and CDR2 from the germline V gene are MNHEY and SVGAGI. The V segment lost 5 bases and the J segment 4 bases; nucleotides outside the gene matches: 4. This CDR3 has 13 residues. This CDR3 is CASSPRGPYGYTF. The CDR3 DNA follows: TGTGCCAGCAGTCCGAGGGGGCCCTATGGCTACACCTTC.

Note on this clone: The sample carries other DNA sequences with the same CDR3. The J gene is TRBJ1-6, the V gene TRBV4-2; TRBD1 agrees at 8 bases. The germline CDR1 and CDR2 sequences are LGHNA and YNFKEQ. The CDR3 loop spans 15 amino acids. The ends lost 4 bases at V and 7 bases at J; junction bases unmatched: 6. The CDR3 spells CASSPHRGTNSPLHF. The CDR3 coding sequence is TGTGCCAGCAGCCCTCACAGGGGGACGAATTCACCCCTCCACTTT.

As DNA, the CDR3 is TGTGCCAGCAGCATAGCCCCGGGACTAGCTTCGAATGAGCAGTTCTTC. Its protein product is CASSIAPGLASNEQFF. The chain has TRBV5-6 and TRBJ2-1; 9 bases line up with TRBD2. Germline values: CDR1 SGHDT, CDR2 YYEEEE. There are 16 residues in the CDR3. Trimming cost V 4 bases and J 7 bases; bases outside gene matches: 12.

This sequence joins TRBV25-1 and TRBJ1-6; 10 nucleotides line up with TRBD1. With 3 bases clipped from V and 5 bases from J, the junction kept 4 bases outside the gene matches. This CDR3 is built from 16 residues. The germline V gene has CDR1 MGHDK and CDR2 SYGVNS. CDR3 in amino acids: CASSDPGQGNNSPLHF. Here the CDR3 DNA reads TGTGCCAGCAGTGACCCGGGACAGGGGAATAATTCACCCCTCCACTTT.

The chain combines TRBV6-2 or TRBV6-3 with TRBJ1-1, with D hard to call. This CDR3 has 15 residues. Trimming left V 2 bases short and J 1 base short, with 11 bases between. The V gene's germline CDR1 is MNHEY and CDR2 SVGEGT. The CDR3 DNA sequence: TGTGCCAGCAGTTACGTGAGGAACCGGAACACTGAAGCTTTCTTT. Its translation is CASSYVRNRNTEAFF.

The V gene is TRBV15, the J gene TRBJ1-4; 8 bases map to TRBD1. Germline loops: CDR1 LNHNV, CDR2 YYDKDF (reference sequence). J lost 5 bases, V lost 1 base, and 0 bases had no gene match. The CDR3 consists of 14 residues. Here the CDR3 reads CATSRGQGNEKLFF. Written as DNA, the CDR3 is TGTGCCACCAGCAGAGGACAGGGGAATGAAAAACTGTTTTTT.